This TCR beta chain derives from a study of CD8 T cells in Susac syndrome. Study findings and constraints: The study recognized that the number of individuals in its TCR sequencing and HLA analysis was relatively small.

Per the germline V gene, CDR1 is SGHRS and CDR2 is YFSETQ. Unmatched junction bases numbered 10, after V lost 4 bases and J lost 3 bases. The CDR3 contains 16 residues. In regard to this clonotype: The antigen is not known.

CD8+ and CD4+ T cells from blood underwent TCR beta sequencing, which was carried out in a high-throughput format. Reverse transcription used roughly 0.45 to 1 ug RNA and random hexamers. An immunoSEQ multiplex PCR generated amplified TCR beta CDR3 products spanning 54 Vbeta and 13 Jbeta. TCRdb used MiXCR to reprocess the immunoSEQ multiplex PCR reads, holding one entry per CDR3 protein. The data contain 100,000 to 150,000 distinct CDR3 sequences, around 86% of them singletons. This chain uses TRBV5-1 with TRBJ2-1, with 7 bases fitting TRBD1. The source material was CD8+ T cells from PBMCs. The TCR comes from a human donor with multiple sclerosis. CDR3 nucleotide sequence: TGCGCCAGCAGCCGATTCCCAGGGGGAAACTACAATGAGCAGTTCTTC. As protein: CASSRFPGGNYNEQFF.